This TCR beta chain is drawn from a study of blood T cell repertoires in COVID-19. Study in general: The cDNA or gDNA used as material had been derived from T cells, B-cell-depleted T cells, or PBMCs.

In the original processing: Scientists estimated how many nucleated cells there were by amplifying reference gene primers. Profiling relied on immunoSEQ multiplex PCR, and the TCRdb table lists in-frame clones only, not all of them. The D gene and trimming were derived from the DNA, and the V and J assignments and clone size from that table. The table has about 64,000 clones, about 81% seen once; the top ten hold over 10%. The CDR3 extends over 13 amino acids. Trimming cost V 4 bases and J 5 bases, with 10 bases left between them. CDR1 is SGHRS and CDR2 is YFSETQ in the germline V gene. This clonotype was obtained from a human donor in a cohort sampled during active COVID-19. The sequencing input was peripheral blood. The chain links TRBV5-1 to TRBJ1-5; tentatively, D is TRBD1 (6 bases). The CDR3 is CASSPDSYQPQHF. The CDR3 DNA is TGCGCCAGCAGCCCGGACAGCTATCAGCCCCAGCATTTT.